The 10 T cell receptor beta chains reported below all come from one sample, sequenced in a study of OX40 agonist ivuxolimab in advanced cancers. Profiling relied on immunoSEQ multiplex PCR, and the TCRdb table lists in-frame clones only, not all of them. The data show tens of thousands of clones, with approximately 82% seen just once and roughly 5% held by the top ten. This material consisted of CD4+ or CD8+ T cells sorted from blood, taken in a trial of the OX40 agonist ivuxolimab. These receptors were taken from an adult with an advanced solid tumor such as melanoma, head and neck, liver or kidney cancer.

The V call is TRBV18, the J call TRBJ1-2; D ambiguous. The CDR3 extends over 13 amino acids. The germline V gene encodes CDR1 KGHSH and CDR2 LQKENI. Trimming left V 2 bases short and J 8 bases short, with 12 bases between. The CDR3 DNA reads TGTGCCAGCTCACCAGAGGGTCTGGGGGGCTACACCTTC. Translating gives CASSPEGLGGYTF.

The V call is TRBV27, the J call TRBJ1-4, with 7 bases fitting TRBD1. This CDR3 is 16 amino acids long. Looked up from germline, CDR1 is MNHEY and CDR2 is SMNVEV (reference sequence). V was clipped by 5 bases and J by 3 bases; unmatched bases: 9. CDR3 sequence: CASSPTGRLPNEKLFF. As DNA, the CDR3 is TGTGCCAGCAGTCCGACAGGGAGGTTGCCTAATGAAAAACTGTTTTTT.

The CDR3: CASSLATSGGAFPGELFF. CDR3 DNA: TGTGCCAGCAGCTTAGCGACTAGCGGGGGGGCTTTCCCCGGGGAGCTGTTTTTT. The chain carries TRBV7-6 and TRBJ2-2, with TRBD2 matching over 14 bases. The V segment lost 0 bases and the J segment 6 bases; nucleotides outside the gene matches: 6. Germline V gives CDR1 SGHVS, CDR2 FNYEAQ. This CDR3 has 18 residues.

The chain has TRBV14 and TRBJ1-5; D remains ambiguous. CDR3 length equals 13 residues. Trimming removed 6 bases at V and 5 bases at J, with 11 bases between. In germline, CDR1 is SGHDN, CDR2 FVKESK. The CDR3 nucleotides are TGTGCCAGCAGTCAAAGCGTAGATCAGCCCCAGCATTTT. Protein: CASSQSVDQPQHF.

This chain uses TRBV5-6 with TRBJ1-1, with D perhaps TRBD1 (5 bases). This CDR3 has 15 amino acids. The germline V and J ends were trimmed by 4 bases and 1 base, with 14 bases remaining between them. The germline gives CDR1 SGHDT, CDR2 YYEEEE. In DNA form, the CDR3 reads TGTGCCAGCAGCCCGTGGGGGGACTCGAACACTGAAGCTTTCTTT. Protein product: CASSPWGDSNTEAFF. Based on the CDR3 plus reference TRBV5-6 and TRBJ1-1, the full variable domain is DAGVTQSPTHLIKTRGQQVTLRCSPKSGHDTVSWYQQALGQGPQFIFQYYEEEERQRGNFPDRFSGHQFPNYSSELNVNALLLGDSALYLCASSPWGDSNTEAFFGQGTRLTVV.

The V call is TRBV11-3, the J call TRBJ2-5, with TRBD1 as a possible D gene (6 bases). V lost 5 bases to trimming and J lost 0 bases, with 7 bases between them. The length of the CDR3 is 13 residues. CDR1 and CDR2 (germline): SGHNT, YENEEA. Written as DNA, the CDR3 is TGTGCCAGCAGCACAGGGTACCAAGAGACCCAGTACTTC. It encodes CASSTGYQETQYF.

The rearrangement links TRBV7-9 to TRBJ2-1, with 10 bases fitting TRBD2. V lost 6 bases to trimming and J lost 7 bases; unmatched junction nucleotides: 9. Germline CDR1 is SEHNR and CDR2 is FQNEAQ (reference sequence). The CDR3 is 15 amino acids. The CDR3 nucleotides are TGTGCCAGCAGTTTCAGCGGGGGGGCAAGGAATGAGCAGTTCTTC. Amino acid sequence: CASSFSGGARNEQFF.

This sequence joins TRBV5-1 and TRBJ1-1; a possible D gene is TRBD1 (6 bases). The germline CDR1 and CDR2 sequences are SGHRS and YFSETQ. V dropped 1 base and J dropped 0 bases, with 19 bases sitting between them. This CDR3 contains 18 residues. CDR3 sequence (DNA): TGCGCCAGCAGCTTGCTGACGATTGGCCAGGGGCTGAACACTGAAGCTTTCTTT. This codes for CASSLLTIGQGLNTEAFF.

This rearrangement joins TRBV11-2 to TRBJ2-1; the D gene is possibly TRBD2 (7 bases). Germline V gene data show CDR1 as SGHAT and CDR2 as FQNNGV. Trimming pared 3 bases from V and 6 bases from J, leaving 15 bases between. CDR3 length: 15 residues. Written as DNA, the CDR3 is TGTGCCAGCAGCTTGTTCGGGGGGCCCCTCAATGAGCAGTTCTTC. It is translated as CASSLFGGPLNEQFF.

As to this clone: The junction does not match germline at one end; this may be a read error. The chain employs TRBV2 and TRBJ2-7; 15 bases map to TRBD2. The V gene's germline CDR1 is SNHLY and CDR2 FYNNEI. The CDR3 consists of 14 residues. The CDR3 DNA follows: TGTGCCAGCAGTGGGACTAGCGGGAGGGCGGGTCCGCACTTC. This encodes CASSGTSGRAGPHF.